The T cell receptor beta chain described here comes from a study of neurological immune-mediated disorders. Whole-study results and caveats: HTLV-1-associated myelopathy had the most TCR clonal expansion, whereas multiple sclerosis had the least (lower than in healthy controls).

Germline V lookup: CDR1 SGHVS, CDR2 FNYEAQ. V gave up 1 base and J gave up 6 bases; unmatched junction bases: 9. CDR3 length equals 17 residues. PBMCs stored at -80 C, 2 million in total, were the source of the unsorted libraries. 5'RACE with 10-nucleotide random UMIs produced the cDNA. Every sequencing run gave over 190 million TCR-beta sequences, taken from 15-18 subjects. MiXCR was run by TCRdb on the 5' RACE reads, yielding one entry per CDR3 protein. The table records tens of thousands of distinct CDR3 sequences, 4.5% to 6% of them present only once. This clonotype was observed many times. Antigen specificity is unknown.

The sequenced material came from PBMCs. The sequence was collected from a woman aged 70-85 years with multiple sclerosis. V is TRBV7-6 and J is TRBJ2-1; 10 positions agree with TRBD2. This CDR3 reads CASSLGASGRRINEQFF. CDR3 in DNA: TGTGCCAGCAGCTTAGGGGCTAGCGGGAGACGGATCAATGAGCAGTTCTTC.